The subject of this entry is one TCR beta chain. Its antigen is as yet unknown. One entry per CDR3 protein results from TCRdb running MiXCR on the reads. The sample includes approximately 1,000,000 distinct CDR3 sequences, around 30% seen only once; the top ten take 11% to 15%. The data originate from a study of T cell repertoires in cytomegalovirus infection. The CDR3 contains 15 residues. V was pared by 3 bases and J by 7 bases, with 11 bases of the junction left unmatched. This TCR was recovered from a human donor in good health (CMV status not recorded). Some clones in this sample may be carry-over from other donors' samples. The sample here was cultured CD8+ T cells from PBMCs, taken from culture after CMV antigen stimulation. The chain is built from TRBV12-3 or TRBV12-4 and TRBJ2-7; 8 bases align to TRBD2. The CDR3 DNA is TGTGCCAGCAGTTTCTGGGGACTAGAAGGCATTGAGCAGTACTTC. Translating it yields CASSFWGLEGIEQYF.